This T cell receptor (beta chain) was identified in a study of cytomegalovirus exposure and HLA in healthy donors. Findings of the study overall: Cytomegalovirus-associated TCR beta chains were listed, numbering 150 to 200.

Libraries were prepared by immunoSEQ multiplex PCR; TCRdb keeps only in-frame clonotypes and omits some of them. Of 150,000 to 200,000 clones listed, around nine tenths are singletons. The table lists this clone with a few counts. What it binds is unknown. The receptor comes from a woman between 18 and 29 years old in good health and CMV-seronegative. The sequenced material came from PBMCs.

As DNA, the CDR3 is TGCAGCGTTGATCGGGGTGCTCCGCCGTCGGAAGCTTTCTTT. Its protein is CSVDRGAPPSEAFF. This rearrangement joins TRBV29-1 to TRBJ1-1; D is unclear. The germline V gene encodes CDR1 SQVTM and CDR2 ANQGSEA. This CDR3 spans 14 amino acids. V was trimmed by 3 bases and J by 8 bases, leaving 19 bases between them.